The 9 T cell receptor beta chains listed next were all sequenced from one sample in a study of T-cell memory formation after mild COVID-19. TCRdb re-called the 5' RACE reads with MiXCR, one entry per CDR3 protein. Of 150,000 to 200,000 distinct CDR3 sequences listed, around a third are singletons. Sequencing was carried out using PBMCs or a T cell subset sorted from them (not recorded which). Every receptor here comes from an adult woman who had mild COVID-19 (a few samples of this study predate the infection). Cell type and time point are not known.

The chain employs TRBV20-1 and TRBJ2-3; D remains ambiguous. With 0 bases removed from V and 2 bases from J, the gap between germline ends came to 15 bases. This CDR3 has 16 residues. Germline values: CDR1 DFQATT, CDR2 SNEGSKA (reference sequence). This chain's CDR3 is CSARDQVAFNTDTQYF. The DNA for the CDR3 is TGCAGTGCTAGAGATCAGGTGGCTTTTAACACAGATACGCAGTATTTT.

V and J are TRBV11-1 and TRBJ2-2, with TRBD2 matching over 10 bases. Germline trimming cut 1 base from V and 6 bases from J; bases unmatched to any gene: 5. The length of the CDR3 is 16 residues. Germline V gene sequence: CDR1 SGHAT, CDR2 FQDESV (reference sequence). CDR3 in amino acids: CASSLESLAGPGELFF. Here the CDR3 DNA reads TGTGCCAGCAGCTTAGAATCACTAGCGGGGCCCGGGGAGCTGTTTTTT.

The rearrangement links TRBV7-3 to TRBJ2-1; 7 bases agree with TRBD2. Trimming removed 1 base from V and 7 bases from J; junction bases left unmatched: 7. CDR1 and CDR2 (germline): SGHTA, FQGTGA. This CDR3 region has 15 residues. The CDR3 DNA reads TGTGCCAGCAGCTTAAATCTGGGACTAAAGAATGAGCAGTTCTTC. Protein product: CASSLNLGLKNEQFF.

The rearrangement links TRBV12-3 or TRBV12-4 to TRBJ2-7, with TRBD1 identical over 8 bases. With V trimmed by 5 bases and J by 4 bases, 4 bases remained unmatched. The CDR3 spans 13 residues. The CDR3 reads CASSPGGTYEQYF. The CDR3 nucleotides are TGTGCCAGCAGTCCAGGGGGCACATACGAGCAGTACTTC.

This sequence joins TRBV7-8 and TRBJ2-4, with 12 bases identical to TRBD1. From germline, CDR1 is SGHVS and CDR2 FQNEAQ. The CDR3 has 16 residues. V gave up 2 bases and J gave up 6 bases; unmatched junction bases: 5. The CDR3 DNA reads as TGTGCCAGCAGCTTATGGGGACAGGGGGCGGGAAACATTCAGTACTTC. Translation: CASSLWGQGAGNIQYF.

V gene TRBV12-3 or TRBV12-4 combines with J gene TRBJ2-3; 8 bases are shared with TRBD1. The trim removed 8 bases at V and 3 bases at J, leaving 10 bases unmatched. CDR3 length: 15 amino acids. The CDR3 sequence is CASGNQGAGTDTQYF. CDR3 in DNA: TGTGCCAGCGGGAACCAGGGGGCTGGGACAGATACGCAGTATTTT.

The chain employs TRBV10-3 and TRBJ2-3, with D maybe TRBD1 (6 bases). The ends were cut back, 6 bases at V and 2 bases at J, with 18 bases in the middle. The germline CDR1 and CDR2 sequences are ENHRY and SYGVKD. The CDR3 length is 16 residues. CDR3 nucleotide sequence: TGTGCCATCAGCCTACACAGGGATGCGTCCACAGATACGCAGTATTTT. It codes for CAISLHRDASTDTQYF.

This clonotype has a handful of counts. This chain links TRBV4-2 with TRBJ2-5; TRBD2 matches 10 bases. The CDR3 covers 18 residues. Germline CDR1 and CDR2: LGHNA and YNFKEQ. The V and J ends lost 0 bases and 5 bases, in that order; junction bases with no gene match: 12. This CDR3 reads CASSQDFTSGESTETQYF. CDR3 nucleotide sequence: TGTGCCAGCAGCCAAGATTTCACTAGCGGGGAGTCGACGGAGACCCAGTACTTC.

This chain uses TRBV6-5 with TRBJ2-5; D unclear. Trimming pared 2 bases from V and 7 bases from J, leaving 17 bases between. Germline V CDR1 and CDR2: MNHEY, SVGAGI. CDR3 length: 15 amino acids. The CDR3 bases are TGTGCCAGCAGTTACGGGTCATCCGGGTATACGACCCAGTACTTC. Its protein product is CASSYGSSGYTTQYF.